Listed below are T cell receptor beta chains from one sample, sequenced in a study of T-cell reconstitution after alpha-beta-depleted transplantation in children. Via MiXCR, TCRdb re-called the PCR reads, giving one row per CDR3 protein. Of just under 250,000 distinct CDR3 sequences in the sample, more than 20% are singletons; the top ten hold about 2.6%. The sample in question was PBMCs, obtained before TCRalphabeta/CD19-depleted stem cell transplant. The receptor set was obtained from a girl aged 2-10 years with Fanconi anemia, due to receive a stem cell transplant. The CDR3 runs from the conserved cysteine through the conserved F or W. The D gene is left open where the match is weak. The size of a clone is reported for some rows only, either as once, few or many, or as a class for expanded clones.

abundance: few; j_gene: TRBJ1-1; d_gene: -; v_gene: TRBV29-1; CDR3nt: TGCAGCGTTGAATCGCCGAACACTGAAGCTTTCTTT; CDR3aa: CSVESPNTEAFF
abundance: -; j_gene: TRBJ2-2; d_gene: -; v_gene: TRBV5-1; CDR3nt: TGCGCCAGCAGCGTGGGGACTGGGGCCTTCGCGAACACCGGGGAGCTGTTTTTT; CDR3aa: CASSVGTGAFANTGELFF
abundance: few; j_gene: TRBJ2-3; d_gene: TRBD2; v_gene: TRBV29-1; CDR3nt: TGCAGCGTTGTTTGGTCGGGGGGACCCACAGATACGCAGTATTTT; CDR3aa: CSVVWSGGPTDTQYF
abundance: many; j_gene: TRBJ2-7; d_gene: -; v_gene: TRBV20-1; CDR3nt: TGCAGTGCTCAACAGGGCTACGAGCAGTACTTC; CDR3aa: CSAQQGYEQYF
abundance: -; j_gene: TRBJ2-1; d_gene: -; v_gene: TRBV5-6; CDR3nt: TGTGCCAGCAGCTTGCCGGCCGCCTACAATGAGCAGTTCTTC; CDR3aa: CASSLPAAYNEQFF
abundance: -; j_gene: TRBJ2-7; d_gene: -; v_gene: TRBV7-9; CDR3nt: TGTGCCAGCAGCCCGGACTACTACGAGCAGTACTTC; CDR3aa: CASSPDYYEQYF
abundance: -; j_gene: TRBJ2-3; d_gene: -; v_gene: TRBV6-2/TRBV6-3; CDR3nt: TGTGCCAGCAACCCGCGACAGGGACTGAAGACAACAGATACGCAGTATTTT; CDR3aa: CASNPRQGLKTTDTQYF
abundance: -; j_gene: TRBJ2-2; d_gene: -; v_gene: TRBV5-1; CDR3nt: TGCGCCAGCAGCTTGGCAATTACCCTATTGGGCGGGGAGCTGTTTTTT; CDR3aa: CASSLAITLLGGELFF
abundance: many; j_gene: TRBJ2-1; d_gene: -; v_gene: TRBV29-1; CDR3nt: TGCAGCGTTGGGGACTGGGTTTACAATGAGCAGTTCTTC; CDR3aa: CSVGDWVYNEQFF
abundance: -; j_gene: TRBJ1-1; d_gene: -; v_gene: TRBV12-3/TRBV12-4; CDR3nt: TGTGCCAGCAGTGCAACAGCGAACACTGAAGCTTTCTTT; CDR3aa: CASSATANTEAFF
abundance: -; j_gene: TRBJ2-7; d_gene: -; v_gene: TRBV28; CDR3nt: TGTGCCAGCAGTCCCCTAGCTTGGGGCTACGAGCAGTACTTC; CDR3aa: CASSPLAWGYEQYF
abundance: many; j_gene: TRBJ2-7; d_gene: TRBD1; v_gene: TRBV29-1; CDR3nt: TGCAGCGTTGGGGGGACAGGAGTTTCCTACGAGCAGTACTTC; CDR3aa: CSVGGTGVSYEQYF
abundance: few; j_gene: TRBJ1-5; d_gene: TRBD1; v_gene: TRBV9; CDR3nt: TGTGCCAGCAGCCCACAGGGGACACCTCATCAGCCCCAGCATTTT; CDR3aa: CASSPQGTPHQPQHF
abundance: many; j_gene: TRBJ2-7; d_gene: -; v_gene: TRBV20-1; CDR3nt: TGCAGTGCTAGAGACAGGACGGAGCTCTCCTACGAGCAGTACTTC; CDR3aa: CSARDRTELSYEQYF
abundance: many; j_gene: TRBJ2-1; d_gene: -; v_gene: TRBV10-1; CDR3nt: TGCGCCAGCAGTGTAGGAGCGGGCCACAATGAGCAGTTCTTC; CDR3aa: CASSVGAGHNEQFF
abundance: few; j_gene: TRBJ1-6; d_gene: TRBD1; v_gene: TRBV6-5; CDR3nt: TGTGCCAGCAGTTGGGACAGATATAATTCACCCCTCCACTTT; CDR3aa: CASSWDRYNSPLHF
abundance: many; j_gene: TRBJ2-1; d_gene: TRBD2; v_gene: TRBV12-3/TRBV12-4; CDR3nt: TGTGCCAGCAGTTTTTGGGTAGCGGGGGGCAATGAGCAGTTCTTC; CDR3aa: CASSFWVAGGNEQFF
abundance: -; j_gene: TRBJ2-2; d_gene: TRBD2; v_gene: TRBV11-2; CDR3nt: TGTGCCAGCAGCCCGCGGGGGGCCATGGGAACCGGGGAGCTGTTTTTT; CDR3aa: CASSPRGAMGTGELFF
abundance: few; j_gene: TRBJ2-3; d_gene: -; v_gene: TRBV7-6; CDR3nt: TGTGCCAGCAGTTTCCGGACTAACCCAGATACGCAGTATTTT; CDR3aa: CASSFRTNPDTQYF
abundance: few; j_gene: TRBJ2-1; d_gene: TRBD1; v_gene: TRBV7-2; CDR3nt: TGTGCCAGCAGGTTACGGGACAGGGGACACAATGAGCAGTTCTTC; CDR3aa: CASRLRDRGHNEQFF
abundance: -; j_gene: TRBJ1-2; d_gene: TRBD1; v_gene: TRBV29-1; CDR3nt: TGCAGCGTTGACCACGCCGGGACAGGGAGCTTTTATGGCTACACCTTC; CDR3aa: CSVDHAGTGSFYGYTF
abundance: many; j_gene: TRBJ2-7; d_gene: -; v_gene: TRBV12-3/TRBV12-4; CDR3nt: TGTGCCAGCAGTTTAGAACTAACGAGCTCCTACGAGCAGTACTTC; CDR3aa: CASSLELTSSYEQYF
abundance: -; j_gene: TRBJ2-1; d_gene: TRBD2; v_gene: TRBV11-2; CDR3nt: TGTGCCAGCAGCTTATCGACTAGCGGGAACAATGAGCAGTTCTTC; CDR3aa: CASSLSTSGNNEQFF
abundance: many; j_gene: TRBJ1-2; d_gene: TRBD1; v_gene: TRBV29-1; CDR3nt: TGCAGCGCCGACAGGGAGGGCTACACCTTC; CDR3aa: CSADREGYTF
abundance: few; j_gene: TRBJ2-1; d_gene: -; v_gene: TRBV3-1; CDR3nt: TGTGCCAGCAGAGGAGAGGGCAGTTTCGATGAGCAGTTCTTC; CDR3aa: CASRGEGSFDEQFF
abundance: -; j_gene: TRBJ2-7; d_gene: -; v_gene: TRBV29-1; CDR3nt: TGCAGCGTTGGCGGACCCACCGGGACGGCCTCCTACGAGCAGTACTTC; CDR3aa: CSVGGPTGTASYEQYF